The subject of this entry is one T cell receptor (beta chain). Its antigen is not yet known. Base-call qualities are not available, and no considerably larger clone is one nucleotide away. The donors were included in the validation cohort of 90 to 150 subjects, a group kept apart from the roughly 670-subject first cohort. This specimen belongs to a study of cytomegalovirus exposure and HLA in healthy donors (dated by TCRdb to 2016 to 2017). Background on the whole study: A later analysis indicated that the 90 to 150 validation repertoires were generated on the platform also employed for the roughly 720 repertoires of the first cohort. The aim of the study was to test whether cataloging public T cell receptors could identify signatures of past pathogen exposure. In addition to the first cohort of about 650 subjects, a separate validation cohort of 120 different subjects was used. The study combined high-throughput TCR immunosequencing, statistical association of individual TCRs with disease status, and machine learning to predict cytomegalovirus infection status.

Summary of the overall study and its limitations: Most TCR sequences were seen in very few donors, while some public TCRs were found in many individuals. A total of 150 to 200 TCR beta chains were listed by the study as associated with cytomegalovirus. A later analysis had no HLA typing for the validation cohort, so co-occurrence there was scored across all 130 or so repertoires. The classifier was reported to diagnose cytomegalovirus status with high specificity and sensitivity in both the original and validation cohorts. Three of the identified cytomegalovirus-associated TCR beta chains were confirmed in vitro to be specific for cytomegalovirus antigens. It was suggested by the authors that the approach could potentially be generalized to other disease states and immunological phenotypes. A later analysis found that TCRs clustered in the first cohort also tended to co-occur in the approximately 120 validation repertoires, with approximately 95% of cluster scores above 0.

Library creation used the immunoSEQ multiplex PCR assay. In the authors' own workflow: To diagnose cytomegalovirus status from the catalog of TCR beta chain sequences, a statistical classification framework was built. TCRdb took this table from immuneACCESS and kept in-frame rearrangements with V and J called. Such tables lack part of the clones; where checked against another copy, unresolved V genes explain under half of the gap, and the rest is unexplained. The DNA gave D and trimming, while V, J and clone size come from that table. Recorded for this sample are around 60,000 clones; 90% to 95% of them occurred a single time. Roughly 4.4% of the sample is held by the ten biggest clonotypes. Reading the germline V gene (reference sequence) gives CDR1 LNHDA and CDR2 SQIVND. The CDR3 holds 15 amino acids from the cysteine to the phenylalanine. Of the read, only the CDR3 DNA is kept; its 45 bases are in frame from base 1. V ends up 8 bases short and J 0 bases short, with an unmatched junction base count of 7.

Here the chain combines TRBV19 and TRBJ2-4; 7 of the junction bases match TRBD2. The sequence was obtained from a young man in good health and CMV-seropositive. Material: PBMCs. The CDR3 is CASLESGGAKNIQYF. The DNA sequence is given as TGTGCCAGTCTTGAATCGGGGGGAGCCAAAAACATTCAGTACTTC.